The 20 T cell receptor beta chains below come from one sample, sequenced in a study of read filtering for tumor transcriptome and immune sequencing. This library used roughly 400 ng RNA and molecular barcoded adaptors spanning alpha/delta and beta/gamma chains. TCRdb independently ran MiXCR on the reads; one entry per CDR3 protein. Of 40,000 or so distinct CDR3 sequences listed, under 15% are singletons. Sequencing was performed on a population of CD138-negative cells sorted from bone marrow. The origin of the receptors is a donor at least 40 years old with multiple myeloma.

This clonotype was counted ten times or more. V is TRBV19 and J is TRBJ2-2; D ambiguous. Trimming removed 3 bases from V and 1 base from J, with 6 bases in between. In germline, CDR1 is LNHDA, CDR2 SQIVND (reference sequence). This CDR3 is built from 14 residues. CDR3 residues: CASSITENTGELFF. CDR3 DNA: TGTGCCAGTAGTATCACGGAGAACACCGGGGAGCTGTTTTTT.

This clonotype was counted ten times or more. The rearrangement joins TRBV20-1 to TRBJ2-5; 9 nucleotides align to TRBD2. Germline V gene sequence: CDR1 DFQATT, CDR2 SNEGSKA (reference sequence). Trimming removed 7 bases from V and 0 bases from J; junction bases left unmatched: 3. The CDR3 spans 13 residues. CDR3 nucleotide sequence: TGCAGTGTAGCGGGAGCCTACCAAGAGACCCAGTACTTC. The encoded protein is CSVAGAYQETQYF.

This clonotype was observed a handful of times. A far larger clone is one base from this, pointing to a likely read error. V usage is TRBV4-3 and J usage is TRBJ2-1; 8 bases match TRBD1. Germline V gene lookup returns CDR1 LGHNA and CDR2 YSLEER. This CDR3 has 14 residues. The CDR3 reads CASSGQGGNVERFF. The CDR3 DNA is TGCGCCAGCAGCGGACAGGGAGGTAACGTTGAGCGGTTCTTC.

This clonotype has ten or more counts. In nucleotides, the CDR3 is TGCAGTGCTACAAAGATAGCGGGAGGGCCTTGGGAGACCCAGTACTTC. Translated: CSATKIAGGPWETQYF. This rearrangement joins TRBV20-1 to TRBJ2-5; TRBD2 matches at 11 bases. V shed 4 bases and J 5 bases; nucleotides not matched to a gene: 12. Germline V CDR1 and CDR2: DFQATT, SNEGSKA (reference sequence). CDR3 length: 16 residues.

This clonotype was found many times. The J gene is TRBJ2-1, the V gene TRBV30; 9 bases fit TRBD1. Germline V gene lookup returns CDR1 GTSNPN and CDR2 SVGIG (reference sequence). The CDR3 totals 11 residues. The V and J ends lost 4 bases and 13 bases, in that order; junction bases with no gene match: 5. The CDR3 protein is CAWTRTGAQFF. The DNA for the CDR3 is TGTGCCTGGACTAGGACAGGGGCCCAGTTCTTC.

This clonotype is a singleton in its sample. This likely reflects a read error, since a far larger clone is one base away. A read error is likely, as this CDR3 ends without the conserved phenylalanine or tryptophan. The chain combines TRBV7-6 with TRBJ2-1, with 8 bases identical to TRBD1. The CDR3 totals 13 residues. Per germline, CDR1 SGHVS and CDR2 FNYEAQ. The V gene end was trimmed by 10 bases and the J gene end by 7 bases; junction bases not matched to a gene: 9. CDR3 in amino acids: CAITPYRGNEQFL. Here the CDR3 DNA reads TGTGCCATTACACCATACAGGGGGAATGAGCAGTTCCTC.

In its sample, this clonotype was seen many times. The rearrangement joins TRBV12-3 or TRBV12-4 to TRBJ1-6; D possibly corresponds to TRBD1 (5 bases). Trimming took off 5 bases at V and 0 bases at J, with 5 bases between the two ends. The CDR3 has 14 amino acids. The chain's CDR3 is CASSQGSYNSPLHF. In DNA form, the CDR3 reads TGTGCCAGCAGTCAGGGCTCCTATAATTCACCCCTCCACTTT.

This clonotype was counted many times. The genes are TRBV3-1 and TRBJ2-2; TRBD2 might be the D (6 bases). The CDR3 totals 14 residues. Per germline, CDR1 LGHDT and CDR2 YNNKEL (reference sequence). V lost 0 bases and J 9 bases, leaving 11 bases between the germline ends. CDR3 in amino acids: CASSQDTGARELFF. CDR3 nucleotides: TGTGCCAGCAGCCAAGATACGGGAGCGAGGGAGCTGTTTTTT.

There are many counts of this clonotype. The chain employs TRBV15 and TRBJ2-1; 7 nucleotides agree with TRBD2. The germline gives CDR1 LNHNV, CDR2 YYDKDF (reference sequence). The ends lost 0 bases at V and 8 bases at J; junction bases unmatched: 7. The CDR3 has 15 amino acids. CDR3 DNA sequence: TGTGCCACCAGCAGAGAAGGAGCGGGAAGGTATGAGCAGTTCTTC. It specifies CATSREGAGRYEQFF.

This clonotype was counted a few times. A single base separates this from a much larger clone, so it may be a read error. V gene TRBV6-4 combines with J gene TRBJ2-3, with D tentatively TRBD1 (6 bases). Trimming pared 4 bases from V and 1 base from J, leaving 18 bases between. Germline V gene lookup returns CDR1 MRHNA and CDR2 SNTAGT. CDR3 length: 17 amino acids. CDR3 DNA sequence: TGTGCCAGCAGTGGCTCCGAAAAACAGGGAGGCACAGATACGCAGTATTTT. Encoded protein: CASSGSEKQGGTDTQYF.

This clonotype was recorded at least ten times. The V call is TRBV29-1, the J call TRBJ2-7, with TRBD1 matching 8 bases. The CDR3 is made up of 14 amino acids. Germline assignment: CDR1 SQVTM and CDR2 ANQGSEA. J lost 1 base, V lost 7 bases, and 9 bases had no gene match. The chain's CDR3 is CSATPDRDSYEQYF. The CDR3 DNA sequence: TGCAGCGCCACTCCGGACAGGGATTCCTACGAGCAGTACTTC.

This chain links TRBV29-1 with TRBJ1-2; unclear D gene. The V gene's germline CDR1 is SQVTM and CDR2 ANQGSEA. Trimming cost V 4 bases and J 4 bases, with 7 bases left between them. The CDR3 has 11 residues. The CDR3 nucleotides are TGCAGCGTTGGGGAAATCTATGGCTACACCTTC. Residues: CSVGEIYGYTF.

At least ten counts were recorded for this clonotype. The chain employs TRBV27 and TRBJ1-1, with TRBD1 as a possible D gene (5 bases). The CDR3 runs to 15 residues. The germline CDR1 and CDR2 sequences are MNHEY and SMNVEV (reference sequence). V lost 5 bases and J 5 bases, leaving 18 bases between the germline ends. Written as DNA, the CDR3 is TGTGCCAGCAGTCCAAACGTCCTGGGGGGAACTGAAGCTTTCTTT. Translated: CASSPNVLGGTEAFF.

On this clonotype itself: This may arise from a read error, as a much more abundant clone is one base away. No conserved phenylalanine or tryptophan ends this CDR3, so it is likely a read error. The rearrangement joins TRBV24-1 to TRBJ2-3; D possibly corresponds to TRBD2 (5 bases). This CDR3 comprises 15 residues. Germline CDR1 and CDR2: KGHDR and SFDVKD. Trimming shortened V by 7 bases and J by 6 bases, and 19 bases separated the two germline ends. CDR3 DNA sequence: TGTGCCACCAGGGACGCGGGCATGCGGAAGGATACGCAGTATCTT. Amino acid sequence: CATRDAGMRKDTQYL.

This clonotype has just a few counts. This sequence may be a read error, since a much larger clone differs from it by one base. This chain connects TRBV3-1 to TRBJ2-7; TRBD2 agrees at 8 bases. The CDR3 spans 15 residues. The V gene's germline CDR1 is LGHDT and CDR2 YNNKEL (reference sequence). The CDR3 DNA is TGTGCCATCAGCCCACCCACGAGCGGGAGCTACGAGCAGTACTTC. It is translated as CAISPPTSGSYEQYF.

This clonotype was seen many times. This sequence joins TRBV28 and TRBJ1-5; tentative D call: TRBD1 (6 bases). Germline V gene lookup returns CDR1 MDHEN and CDR2 SYDVKM. V lost 4 bases and J lost 6, with 7 bases in between. This CDR3 is 12 amino acids long. This CDR3 is CASSSGAQPQHF. The CDR3 DNA reads as TGTGCCAGCAGTTCGGGGGCTCAGCCCCAGCATTTT.

This clonotype has only a few counts. This may stem from a read error, because a much larger clone lies one nucleotide away. The genes are TRBV7-9 and TRBJ2-1, with D maybe TRBD2 (5 bases). Germline V gives CDR1 SEHNR, CDR2 FQNEAQ (reference sequence). CDR3 length equals 15 residues. The CDR3, as DNA: TGTGCCAGCAGCAGTCGAGGGCAGTCCTACAATGGGCAGTTCTTC. Residues: CASSSRGQSYNGQFF.

This clonotype was counted many times. V usage is TRBV25-1 and J usage is TRBJ2-5, with TRBD2 matching over 11 bases. J gave up 1 base and V 1 base, and 5 bases lay outside the gene matches. The CDR3 loop spans 17 amino acids. Germline CDR1 reads MGHDK; CDR2 reads SYGVNS. CDR3 residues: CASSEFGTSGPQETQYF. The CDR3 DNA follows: TGTGCCAGCAGTGAATTCGGGACTAGCGGCCCCCAAGAGACCCAGTACTTC.

This clonotype occurred many times. The chain is built from TRBV6-5 and TRBJ1-1, with D tentatively TRBD1 (5 bases). V lost 5 bases, J lost 3 bases, and 10 bases lay in between. The CDR3 is 13 amino acids. CDR1 is MNHEY, CDR2 SVGAGI, per germline. The CDR3 nucleotides are TGTGCCAGCAGTACCCGACAGTACACTGAAGCTTTCTTT. It encodes CASSTRQYTEAFF.

In this sample, this clonotype turned up many times. J is TRBJ2-5 and V is TRBV20-1; 9 bases align to TRBD2. The germline V gene has CDR1 DFQATT and CDR2 SNEGSKA (reference sequence). This CDR3 has 15 residues. Trimming at V came to 3 bases and at J to 4 bases, leaving 9 bases not matched to a gene. CDR3 sequence (DNA): TGCAGTGCTAGCCGCGGGAGGGGGATCGGAGAGACCCAGTACTTC. Its translation is CSASRGRGIGETQYF.